Below, 9 T cell receptor beta chains from the same sample are listed, as sequenced in a study of molecular identifiers for immune sequencing clone quantification. TCRdb reanalysed the PCR reads using MiXCR and keeps one entry per CDR3 protein. The sample has about 500,000 distinct CDR3 sequences, over 20% seen once. The sample comprised naive CD8+ T cells from blood, with Jurkat cell RNA spiked in. The sample's subset: FACS-sorted CD8+CD4-CCR7+CD45RA+ naive T cells. These receptors originate from a human donor in good health. Some libraries in this study had Jurkat cell RNA spiked in.

CDR3 DNA: TGCGCCAGCAGCCAAGATCGGTTTGGAGGGAACACTGAAGCTTTCTTT. Protein: CASSQDRFGGNTEAFF. The gene calls are TRBV4-3 and TRBJ1-1; D not resolved. This CDR3 is built from 16 residues. V dropped 0 bases and J dropped 1 base, with 12 bases sitting between them. CDR1 and CDR2 from the germline V gene are LGHNA and YSLEER.

This clonotype was counted ten times or more. The chain combines TRBV7-8 with TRBJ2-3, with 13 bases that match TRBD2. The V gene end was trimmed by 5 bases and the J gene end by 0 bases; junction bases not matched to a gene: 8. The CDR3 loop spans 18 amino acids. In germline, CDR1 is SGHVS, CDR2 FQNEAQ. The CDR3 here is CASSDRLAGGPSTDTQYF. CDR3 nucleotides: TGTGCCAGCAGCGATAGACTAGCGGGAGGTCCCAGCACAGATACGCAGTATTTT.

V and J are TRBV11-2 and TRBJ2-4, with 11 bases aligning to TRBD2. The germline V gene has CDR1 SGHAT and CDR2 FQNNGV. The CDR3 consists of 16 residues. The V gene end was trimmed by 1 base and the J gene end by 6 bases; junction bases not matched to a gene: 5. The CDR3 loop is CASSLGQTSGGNIQYF. CDR3 coding DNA: TGTGCCAGCAGCTTAGGTCAAACTAGCGGGGGAAACATTCAGTACTTC.

This clonotype occurred a few times. The rearrangement uses TRBV12-3 or TRBV12-4 and TRBJ2-4; D is ambiguous. Trimming took 5 bases from V and 0 from J, leaving 14 bases between them. This CDR3 has 16 amino acids. CDR3 coding DNA: TGTGCCAGCAGTGGACGAGAGGTACTAGCCAAAAACATTCAGTACTTC. Translated, it gives CASSGREVLAKNIQYF.

This clonotype was seen only a few times. The J gene is TRBJ2-2, the V gene TRBV27; 9 positions match TRBD1. Germline CDR1 reads MNHEY; CDR2 reads SMNVEV (reference sequence). CDR3 length: 18 residues. The V gene end was trimmed by 6 bases and the J gene end by 4 bases; junction bases not matched to a gene: 15. The DNA of the CDR3 is TGTGCCAGCAGCCCCCTCCCCCGGGACAGGGTTATCACCGGGGAGCTGTTTTTT. This gives the protein CASSPLPRDRVITGELFF.

J is TRBJ1-4 and V is TRBV7-6, with D uncertain. Germline V gene sequence: CDR1 SGHVS, CDR2 FNYEAQ. V was pared by 5 bases and J by 3 bases, with 16 bases between. CDR3 size: 16 residues. CDR3 loop: CASSPLAVVANEKLFF. CDR3 coding DNA: TGTGCCAGCAGCCCCCTTGCTGTGGTAGCTAATGAAAAACTGTTTTTT.

In this sample, this clonotype turned up many times. At one end, the junction sequence differs from germline, possibly due to a read error. The chain is built from TRBV11-2 and TRBJ2-5; 7 bases match TRBD2. This CDR3 contains 13 residues. Per the germline V gene, CDR1 is SGHAT and CDR2 is FQNNGV. CDR3 bases: TGTGCCAGCAGCCGAAAGAAAGCGGGGCCTGGTATCTTC. As protein: CASSRKKAGPGIF.

This clonotype was recorded many times. V is TRBV6-5 and J is TRBJ2-5; D assignment may be TRBD1 or TRBD2 (5 bases each). Trimming cost V 6 bases and J 3 bases, with 11 bases left between them. The CDR3 has 13 amino acids. Germline CDR1 reads MNHEY; CDR2 reads SVGAGI. This CDR3 reads CASRRGTEETQYF. Here the CDR3 DNA reads TGTGCCAGCAGGAGAGGGACGGAAGAGACCCAGTACTTC.

This clonotype occurred a few times. The chain carries TRBV6-5 and TRBJ1-1, with D tentatively TRBD1 (6 bases). The germline gives CDR1 MNHEY, CDR2 SVGAGI. Trimming cost V 6 bases and J 2 bases, with 16 bases left between them. The CDR3 runs 15 residues. The chain's CDR3 is CASSPSTGINTEAFF. The CDR3 DNA reads as TGTGCCAGCAGCCCCTCCACAGGGATTAACACTGAAGCTTTCTTT.